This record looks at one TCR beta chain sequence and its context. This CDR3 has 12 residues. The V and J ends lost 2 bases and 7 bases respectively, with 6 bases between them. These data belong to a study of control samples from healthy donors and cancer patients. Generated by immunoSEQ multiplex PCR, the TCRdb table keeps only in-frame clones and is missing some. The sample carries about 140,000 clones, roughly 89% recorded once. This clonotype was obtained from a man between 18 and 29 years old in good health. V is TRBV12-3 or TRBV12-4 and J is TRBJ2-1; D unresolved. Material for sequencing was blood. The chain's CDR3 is CASSLTVNEQFF. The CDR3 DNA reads TGTGCCAGCAGTTTAACGGTGAATGAGCAGTTCTTC.